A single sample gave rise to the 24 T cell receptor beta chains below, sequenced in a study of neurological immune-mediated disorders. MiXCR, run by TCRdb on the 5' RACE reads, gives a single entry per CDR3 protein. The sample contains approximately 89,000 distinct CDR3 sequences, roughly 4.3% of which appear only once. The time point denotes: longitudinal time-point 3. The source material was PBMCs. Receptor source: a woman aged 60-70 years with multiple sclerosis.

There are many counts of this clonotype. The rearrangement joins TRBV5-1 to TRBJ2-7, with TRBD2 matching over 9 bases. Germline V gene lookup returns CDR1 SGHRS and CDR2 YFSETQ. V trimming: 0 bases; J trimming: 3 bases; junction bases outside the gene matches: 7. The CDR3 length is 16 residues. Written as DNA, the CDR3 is TGCGCCAGCAGCTTGGAGCCAGCGGGGGGAATCTACGAGCAGTACTTC. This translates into CASSLEPAGGIYEQYF.

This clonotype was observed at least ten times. Here the CDR3 reads CASIPGRNTEAFF. CDR3 bases: TGTGCCAGCATACCGGGGCGAAACACTGAAGCTTTCTTT. V and J are TRBV6-2 or TRBV6-3 and TRBJ1-1, with TRBD1 as a possible D gene (5 bases). Deletions cut 7 bases from V and 2 bases from J, with 11 bases between. There are 13 residues in the CDR3. Germline V gives CDR1 MNHEY, CDR2 SVGEGT.

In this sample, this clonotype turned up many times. For the CDR3, the DNA is TGTGCCAGCAGTTACTTTCCCGGGGTCCTGAACACTGAAGCTTTCTTT. It encodes CASSYFPGVLNTEAFF. The gene calls are TRBV6-5 and TRBJ1-1, with no clear D. Trimming left V 1 base short and J 0 bases short, with 12 bases between. The length of the CDR3 is 16 residues. Germline assignment: CDR1 MNHEY and CDR2 SVGAGI.

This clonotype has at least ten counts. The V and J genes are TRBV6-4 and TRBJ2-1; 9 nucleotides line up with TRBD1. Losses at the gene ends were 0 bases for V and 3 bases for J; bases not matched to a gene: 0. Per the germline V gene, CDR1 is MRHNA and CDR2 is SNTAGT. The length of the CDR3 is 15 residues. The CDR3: CASSDSTGGYNEQFF. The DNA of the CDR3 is TGTGCCAGCAGTGACTCGACAGGGGGCTACAATGAGCAGTTCTTC.

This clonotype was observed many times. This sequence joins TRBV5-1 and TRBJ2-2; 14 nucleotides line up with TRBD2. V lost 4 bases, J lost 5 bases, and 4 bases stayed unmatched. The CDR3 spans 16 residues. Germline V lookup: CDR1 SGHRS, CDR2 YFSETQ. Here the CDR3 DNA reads TGCGCCAGCAGCCCCTGGACTAGCGGGAGGACCGGGGAGCTGTTTTTT. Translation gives CASSPWTSGRTGELFF.

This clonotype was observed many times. The CDR3 spells CASSYLGGFDGELFF. CDR3 DNA sequence: TGTGCCAGCAGTTACCTGGGAGGCTTTGACGGGGAGCTGTTTTTT. This chain connects TRBV6-5 to TRBJ2-2; D possibly corresponds to TRBD2 (6 bases). V was pared by 2 bases and J by 7 bases, with 14 bases between. CDR3 length: 15 amino acids. CDR1 is MNHEY and CDR2 is SVGAGI in the germline V gene.

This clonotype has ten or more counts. The CDR3 DNA follows: TGCGCCAGCAGATTACTAGCGGCTTCCTACAATGAGCAGTTCTTC. This translates into CASRLLAASYNEQFF. This sequence joins TRBV5-1 and TRBJ2-1; 8 bases are a match to TRBD2. The V and J ends lost 5 bases and 1 base, in that order; junction bases with no gene match: 5. Looked up from germline, CDR1 is SGHRS and CDR2 is YFSETQ. The CDR3 spans 15 residues.

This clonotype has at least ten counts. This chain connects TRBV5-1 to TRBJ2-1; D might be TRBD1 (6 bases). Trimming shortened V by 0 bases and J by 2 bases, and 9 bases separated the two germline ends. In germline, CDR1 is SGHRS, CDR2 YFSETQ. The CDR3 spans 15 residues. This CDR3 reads CASSLGGLTYNEQFF. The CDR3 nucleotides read TGCGCCAGCAGCTTGGGGGGGCTCACCTACAATGAGCAGTTCTTC.

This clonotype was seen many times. CDR3 amino acids: CASSQGGAGWTQYF. As DNA, the CDR3 is TGTGCCAGCAGCCAGGGTGGCGCGGGTTGGACCCAGTACTTC. The V and J genes are TRBV12-3 or TRBV12-4 and TRBJ2-5; the D gene could be TRBD1 or TRBD2 (5 bases each). With 6 bases removed from V and 7 bases from J, the gap between germline ends came to 18 bases. This CDR3 has 14 residues.

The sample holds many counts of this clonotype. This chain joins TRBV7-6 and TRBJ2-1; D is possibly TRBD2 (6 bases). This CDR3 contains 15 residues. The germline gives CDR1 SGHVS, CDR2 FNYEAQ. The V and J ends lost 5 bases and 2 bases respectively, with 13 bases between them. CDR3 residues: CASSLTGDPYNEQFF. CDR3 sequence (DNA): TGTGCCAGCAGCCTTACGGGGGATCCCTACAATGAGCAGTTCTTC.

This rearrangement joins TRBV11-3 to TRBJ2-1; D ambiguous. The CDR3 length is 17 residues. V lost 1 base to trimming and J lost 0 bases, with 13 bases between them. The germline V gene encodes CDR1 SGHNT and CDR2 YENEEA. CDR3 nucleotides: TGTGCCAGCAGCTTAGCTCAAGGCCTCAGCTCCTACAATGAGCAGTTCTTC. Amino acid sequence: CASSLAQGLSSYNEQFF.

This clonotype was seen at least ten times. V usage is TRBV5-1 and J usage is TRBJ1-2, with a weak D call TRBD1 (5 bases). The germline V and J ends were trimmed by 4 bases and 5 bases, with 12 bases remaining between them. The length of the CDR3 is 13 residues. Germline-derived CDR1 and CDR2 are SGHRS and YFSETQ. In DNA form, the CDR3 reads TGCGCCAGCAGCGACGGGACCCTATATGGCTACACCTTC. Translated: CASSDGTLYGYTF.

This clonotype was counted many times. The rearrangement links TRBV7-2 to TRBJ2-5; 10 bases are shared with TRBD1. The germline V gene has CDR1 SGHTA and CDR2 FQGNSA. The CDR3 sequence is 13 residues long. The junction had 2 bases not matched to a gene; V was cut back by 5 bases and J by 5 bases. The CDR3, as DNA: TGTGCCAGCAGCCGGGACAGGGGTGAGACCCAGTACTTC. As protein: CASSRDRGETQYF.

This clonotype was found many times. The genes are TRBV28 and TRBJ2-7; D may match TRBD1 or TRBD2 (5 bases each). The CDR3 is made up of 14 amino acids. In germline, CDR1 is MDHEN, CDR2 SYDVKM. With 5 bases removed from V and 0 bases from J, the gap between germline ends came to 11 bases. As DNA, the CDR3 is TGTGCCAGCAGTCAAACCGGGACCTCCTACGAGCAGTACTTC. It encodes CASSQTGTSYEQYF.

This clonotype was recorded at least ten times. CDR3 sequence (DNA): TGTGCCAGCAGTCGGAGCTTCGGGGATGAGCAGTTCTTC. Translating gives CASSRSFGDEQFF. V is TRBV2 and J is TRBJ2-1; maybe TRBD2 (5 bases). Germline CDR1 is SNHLY and CDR2 is FYNNEI. Between the trimmed V and J ends, which lost 5 bases and 8 bases, there was a span of 13 bases. This CDR3 region has 13 residues.

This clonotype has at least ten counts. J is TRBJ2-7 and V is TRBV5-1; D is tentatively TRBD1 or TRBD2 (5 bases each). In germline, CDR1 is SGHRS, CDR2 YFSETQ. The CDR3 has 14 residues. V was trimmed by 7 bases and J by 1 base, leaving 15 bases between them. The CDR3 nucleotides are TGCGCCAGCCGTGGAATGGGGGAGTCCTACGAGCAGTACTTC. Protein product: CASRGMGESYEQYF.

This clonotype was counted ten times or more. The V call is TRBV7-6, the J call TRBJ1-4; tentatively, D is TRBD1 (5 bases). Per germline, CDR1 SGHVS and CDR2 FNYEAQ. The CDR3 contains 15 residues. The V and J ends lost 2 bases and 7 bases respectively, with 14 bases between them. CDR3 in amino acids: CASSLTVQAGEKLFF. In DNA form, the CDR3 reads TGTGCCAGCAGCTTAACGGTACAGGCGGGTGAAAAACTGTTTTTT.

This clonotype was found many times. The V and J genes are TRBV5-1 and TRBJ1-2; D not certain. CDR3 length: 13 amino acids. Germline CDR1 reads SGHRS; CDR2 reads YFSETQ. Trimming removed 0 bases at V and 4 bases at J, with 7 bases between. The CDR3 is CASSLDGGYGYTF. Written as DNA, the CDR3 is TGCGCCAGCAGCTTGGATGGTGGCTATGGCTACACCTTC.

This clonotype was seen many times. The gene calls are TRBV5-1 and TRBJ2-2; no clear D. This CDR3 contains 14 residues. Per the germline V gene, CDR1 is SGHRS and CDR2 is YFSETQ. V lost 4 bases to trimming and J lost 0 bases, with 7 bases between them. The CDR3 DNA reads TGCGCCAGCAGCCCGGGCCCGAACACCGGGGAGCTGTTTTTT. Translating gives CASSPGPNTGELFF. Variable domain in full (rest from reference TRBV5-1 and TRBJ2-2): KAGVTQTPRYLIKTRGQQVTLSCSPISGHRSVSWYQQTPGQGLQFLFEYFSETQRNKGNFPGRFSGRQFSNSRSEMNVSTLELGDSALYLCASSPGPNTGELFFGEGSRLTVL.

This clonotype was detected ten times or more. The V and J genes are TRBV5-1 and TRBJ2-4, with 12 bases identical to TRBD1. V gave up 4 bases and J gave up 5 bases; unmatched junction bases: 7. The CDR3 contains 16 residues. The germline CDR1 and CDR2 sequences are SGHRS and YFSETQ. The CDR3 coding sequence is TGCGCCAGCAGCGCACCGGGACAGGGGGCGGAAAACATTCAGTACTTC. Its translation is CASSAPGQGAENIQYF.

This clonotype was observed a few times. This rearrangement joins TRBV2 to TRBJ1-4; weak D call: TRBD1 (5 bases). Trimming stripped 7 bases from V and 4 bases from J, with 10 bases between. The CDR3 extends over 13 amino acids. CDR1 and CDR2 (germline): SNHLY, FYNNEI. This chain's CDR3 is CASKTEVNEKLFF. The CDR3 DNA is TGTGCCAGCAAGACAGAGGTTAATGAAAAACTGTTTTTT.

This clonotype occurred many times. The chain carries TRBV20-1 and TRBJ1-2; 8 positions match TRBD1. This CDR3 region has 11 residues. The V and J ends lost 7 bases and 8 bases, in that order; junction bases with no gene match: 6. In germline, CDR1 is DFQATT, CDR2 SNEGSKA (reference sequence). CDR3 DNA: TGCAGTGTTGCACAGGGGGTAGGCTACACCTTC. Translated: CSVAQGVGYTF.

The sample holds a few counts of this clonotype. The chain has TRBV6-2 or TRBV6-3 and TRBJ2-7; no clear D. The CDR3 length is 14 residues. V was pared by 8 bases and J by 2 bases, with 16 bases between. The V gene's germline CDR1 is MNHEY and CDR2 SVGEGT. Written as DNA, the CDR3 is TGTGCCAGCTCTCAACACCCAGGAACCTACGAGCAGTACTTC. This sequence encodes CASSQHPGTYEQYF.

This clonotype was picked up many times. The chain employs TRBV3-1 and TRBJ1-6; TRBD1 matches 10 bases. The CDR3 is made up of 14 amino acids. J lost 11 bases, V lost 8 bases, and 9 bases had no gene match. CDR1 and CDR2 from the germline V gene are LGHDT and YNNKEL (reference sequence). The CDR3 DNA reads TGTGCCAGCCGAACCGGGGGGACAGGGGCACCCCTCCACTTT. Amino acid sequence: CASRTGGTGAPLHF.